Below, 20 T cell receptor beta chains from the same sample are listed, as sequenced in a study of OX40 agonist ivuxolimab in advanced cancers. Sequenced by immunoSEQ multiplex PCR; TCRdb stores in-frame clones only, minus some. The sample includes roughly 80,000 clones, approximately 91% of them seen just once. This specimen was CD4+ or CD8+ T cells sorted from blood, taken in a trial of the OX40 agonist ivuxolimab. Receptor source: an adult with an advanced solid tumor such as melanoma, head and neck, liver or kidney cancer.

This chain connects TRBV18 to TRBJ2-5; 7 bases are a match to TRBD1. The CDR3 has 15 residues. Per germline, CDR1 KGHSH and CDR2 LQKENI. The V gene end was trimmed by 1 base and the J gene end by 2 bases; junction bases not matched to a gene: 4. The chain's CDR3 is CASSPQGAGQETQYF. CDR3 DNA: TGTGCCAGCTCACCACAGGGGGCGGGTCAAGAGACCCAGTACTTC. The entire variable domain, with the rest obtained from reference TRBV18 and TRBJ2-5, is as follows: NAGVMQNPRHLVRRRGQEARLRCSPMKGHSHVYWYRQLPEEGLKFMVYLQKENIIDESGMPKERFSAEFPKEGPSILRIQQVVRGDSAAYFCASSPQGAGQETQYFGPGTRLLVL.

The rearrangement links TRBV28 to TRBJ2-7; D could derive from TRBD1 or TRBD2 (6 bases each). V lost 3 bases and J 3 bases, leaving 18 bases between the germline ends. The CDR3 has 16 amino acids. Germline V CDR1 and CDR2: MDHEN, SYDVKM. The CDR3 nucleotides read TGTGCCAGCAGTTTCGATATCCGGGGGCTTAGCTACGAGCAGTACTTC. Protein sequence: CASSFDIRGLSYEQYF.

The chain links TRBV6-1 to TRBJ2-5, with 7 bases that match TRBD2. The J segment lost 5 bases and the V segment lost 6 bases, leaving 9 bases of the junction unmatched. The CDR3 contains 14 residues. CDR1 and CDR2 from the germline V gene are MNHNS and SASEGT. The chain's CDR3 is CASRSAWGGETQYF. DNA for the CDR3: TGTGCCAGCAGAAGTGCATGGGGGGGGGAGACCCAGTACTTC.

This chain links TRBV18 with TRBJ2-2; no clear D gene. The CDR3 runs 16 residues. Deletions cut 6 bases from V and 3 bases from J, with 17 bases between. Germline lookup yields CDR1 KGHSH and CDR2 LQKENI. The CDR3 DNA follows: TGTGCCAGCTCTCTGGTTACTATGGTCGACACCGGGGAGCTGTTTTTT. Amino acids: CASSLVTMVDTGELFF.

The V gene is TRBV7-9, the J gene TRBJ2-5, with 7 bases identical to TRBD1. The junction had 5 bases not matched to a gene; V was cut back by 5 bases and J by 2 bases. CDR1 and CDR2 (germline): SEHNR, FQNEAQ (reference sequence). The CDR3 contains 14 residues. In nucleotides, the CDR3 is TGTGCCAGCAGCCCGGGACAGAATCAAGAGACCCAGTACTTC. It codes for CASSPGQNQETQYF.

The CDR3 loop is CASSAGRGSSYEQYF. The CDR3 DNA is TGTGCCAGCAGCGCTGGGCGCGGGAGCTCCTACGAGCAGTACTTC. V usage is TRBV9 and J usage is TRBJ2-7; 7 positions match TRBD2. Germline lookup yields CDR1 SGDLS and CDR2 YYNGEE. Losses at the gene ends were 3 bases for V and 0 bases for J; bases not matched to a gene: 6. The CDR3 consists of 15 residues. The whole variable domain, filled in from reference TRBV9 and TRBJ2-7, reads DSGVTQTPKHLITATGQRVTLRCSPRSGDLSVYWYQQSLDQGLQFLIQYYNGEERAKGNILERFSAQQFPDLHSELNLSSLELGDSALYFCASSAGRGSSYEQYFGPGTRLTVT.

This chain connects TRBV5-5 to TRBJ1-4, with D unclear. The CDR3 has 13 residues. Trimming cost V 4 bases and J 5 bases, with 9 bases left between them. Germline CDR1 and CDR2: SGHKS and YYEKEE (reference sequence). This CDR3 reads CASSPGMNEKLFF. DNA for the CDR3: TGTGCCAGCAGCCCCGGGATGAATGAAAAACTGTTTTTT.

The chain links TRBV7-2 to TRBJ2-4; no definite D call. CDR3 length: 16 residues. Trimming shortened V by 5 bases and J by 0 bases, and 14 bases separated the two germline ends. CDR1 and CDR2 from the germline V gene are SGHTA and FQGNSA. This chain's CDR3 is CASSIDRALAKNIQYF. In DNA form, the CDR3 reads TGTGCCAGCAGCATAGACCGGGCTCTAGCCAAAAACATTCAGTACTTC.

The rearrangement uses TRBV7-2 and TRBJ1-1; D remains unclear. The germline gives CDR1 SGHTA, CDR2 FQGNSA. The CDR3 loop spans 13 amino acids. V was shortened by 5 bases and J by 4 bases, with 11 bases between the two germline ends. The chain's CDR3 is CASSILWGTEAFF. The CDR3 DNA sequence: TGTGCCAGCAGCATACTTTGGGGCACTGAAGCTTTCTTT. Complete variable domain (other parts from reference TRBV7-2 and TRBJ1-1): GAGVSQSPSNKVTEKGKDVELRCDPISGHTALYWYRQSLGQGLEFLIYFQGNSAPDKSGLPSDRFSAERTGGSVSTLTIQRTQQEDSAVYLCASSILWGTEAFFGQGTRLTVV.

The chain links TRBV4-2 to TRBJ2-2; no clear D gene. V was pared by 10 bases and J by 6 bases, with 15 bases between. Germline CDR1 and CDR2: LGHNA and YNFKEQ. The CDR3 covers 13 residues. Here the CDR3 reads CATGHPQSGELFF. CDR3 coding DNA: TGTGCCACGGGCCATCCCCAATCCGGGGAGCTGTTTTTT.

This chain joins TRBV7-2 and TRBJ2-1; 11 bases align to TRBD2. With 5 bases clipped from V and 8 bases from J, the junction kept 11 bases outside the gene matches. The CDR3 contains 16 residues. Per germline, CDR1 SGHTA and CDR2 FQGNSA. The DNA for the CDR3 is TGTGCCAGCAGCCGCACCCCACTAGCGGGAGAATATGAGCAGTTCTTC. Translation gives CASSRTPLAGEYEQFF.

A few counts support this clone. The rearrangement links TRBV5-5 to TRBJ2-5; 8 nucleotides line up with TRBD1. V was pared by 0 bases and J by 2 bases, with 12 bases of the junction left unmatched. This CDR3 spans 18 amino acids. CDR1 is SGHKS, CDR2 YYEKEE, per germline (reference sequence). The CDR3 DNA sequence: TGTGCCAGCAGCTTGGGGACAGGGTTGCTTGCAATACAAGAGACCCAGTACTTC. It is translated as CASSLGTGLLAIQETQYF.

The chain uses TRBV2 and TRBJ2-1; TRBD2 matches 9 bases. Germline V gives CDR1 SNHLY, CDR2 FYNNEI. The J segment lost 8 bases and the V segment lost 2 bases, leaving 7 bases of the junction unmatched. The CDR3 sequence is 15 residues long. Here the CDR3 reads CASSERSGRNHEQFF. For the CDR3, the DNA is TGTGCCAGCAGTGAAAGGAGCGGGAGGAACCATGAGCAGTTCTTC.

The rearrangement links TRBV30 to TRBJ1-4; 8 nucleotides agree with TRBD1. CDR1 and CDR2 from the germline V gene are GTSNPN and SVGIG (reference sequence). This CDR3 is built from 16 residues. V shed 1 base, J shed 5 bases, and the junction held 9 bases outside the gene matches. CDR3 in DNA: TGTGCCTGGAGTGCTCCCCGACAGGGGCGAAATGAAAAACTGTTTTTT. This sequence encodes CAWSAPRQGRNEKLFF.

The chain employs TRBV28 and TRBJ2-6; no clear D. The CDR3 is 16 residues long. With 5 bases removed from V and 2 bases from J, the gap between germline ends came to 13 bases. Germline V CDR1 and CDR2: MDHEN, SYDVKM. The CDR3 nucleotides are TGTGCCAGCAGTCCGCCTGCACCCCCTGGGGCCAACGTCCTGACTTTC. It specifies CASSPPAPPGANVLTF.

The CDR3: CASSPGTRRPGELFF. Here the CDR3 DNA reads TGTGCCAGCAGCCCCGGGACTAGGAGGCCCGGGGAGCTGTTTTTT. The V and J genes are TRBV11-2 and TRBJ2-2, with TRBD2 matching 8 bases. Trimming cost V 5 bases and J 6 bases; bases outside gene matches: 8. The CDR3 loop spans 15 amino acids. The germline V gene encodes CDR1 SGHAT and CDR2 FQNNGV.

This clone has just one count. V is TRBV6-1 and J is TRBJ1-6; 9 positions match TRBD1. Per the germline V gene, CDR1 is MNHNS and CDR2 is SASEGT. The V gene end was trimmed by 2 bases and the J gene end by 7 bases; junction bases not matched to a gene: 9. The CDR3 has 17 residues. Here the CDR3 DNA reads TGTGCCAGCAGTGAAAGGGGGTCCGGGACAGGGAATTCACCCCTCCACTTT. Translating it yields CASSERGSGTGNSPLHF.

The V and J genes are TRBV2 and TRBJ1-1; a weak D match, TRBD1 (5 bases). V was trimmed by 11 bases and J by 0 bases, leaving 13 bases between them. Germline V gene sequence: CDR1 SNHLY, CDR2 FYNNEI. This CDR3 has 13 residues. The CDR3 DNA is TGTGCCGGAACACAGGACTTGAACACTGAAGCTTTCTTT. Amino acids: CAGTQDLNTEAFF.

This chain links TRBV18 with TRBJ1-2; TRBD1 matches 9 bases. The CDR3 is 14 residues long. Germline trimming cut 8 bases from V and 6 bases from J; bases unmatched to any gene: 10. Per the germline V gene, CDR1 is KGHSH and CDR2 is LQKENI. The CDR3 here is CASSRDREKNGYTF. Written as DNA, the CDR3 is TGTGCCAGCAGCCGGGACAGGGAAAAAAATGGCTACACCTTC. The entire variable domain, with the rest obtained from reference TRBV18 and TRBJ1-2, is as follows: NAGVMQNPRHLVRRRGQEARLRCSPMKGHSHVYWYRQLPEEGLKFMVYLQKENIIDESGMPKERFSAEFPKEGPSILRIQQVVRGDSAAYFCASSRDREKNGYTFGSGTRLTVV.

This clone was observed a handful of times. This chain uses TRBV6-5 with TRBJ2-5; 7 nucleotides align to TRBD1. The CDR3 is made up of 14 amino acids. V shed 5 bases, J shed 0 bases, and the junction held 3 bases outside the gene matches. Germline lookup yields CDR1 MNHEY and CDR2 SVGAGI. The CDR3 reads CASSPQGYQETQYF. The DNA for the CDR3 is TGTGCCAGCAGTCCACAGGGGTACCAAGAGACCCAGTACTTC.